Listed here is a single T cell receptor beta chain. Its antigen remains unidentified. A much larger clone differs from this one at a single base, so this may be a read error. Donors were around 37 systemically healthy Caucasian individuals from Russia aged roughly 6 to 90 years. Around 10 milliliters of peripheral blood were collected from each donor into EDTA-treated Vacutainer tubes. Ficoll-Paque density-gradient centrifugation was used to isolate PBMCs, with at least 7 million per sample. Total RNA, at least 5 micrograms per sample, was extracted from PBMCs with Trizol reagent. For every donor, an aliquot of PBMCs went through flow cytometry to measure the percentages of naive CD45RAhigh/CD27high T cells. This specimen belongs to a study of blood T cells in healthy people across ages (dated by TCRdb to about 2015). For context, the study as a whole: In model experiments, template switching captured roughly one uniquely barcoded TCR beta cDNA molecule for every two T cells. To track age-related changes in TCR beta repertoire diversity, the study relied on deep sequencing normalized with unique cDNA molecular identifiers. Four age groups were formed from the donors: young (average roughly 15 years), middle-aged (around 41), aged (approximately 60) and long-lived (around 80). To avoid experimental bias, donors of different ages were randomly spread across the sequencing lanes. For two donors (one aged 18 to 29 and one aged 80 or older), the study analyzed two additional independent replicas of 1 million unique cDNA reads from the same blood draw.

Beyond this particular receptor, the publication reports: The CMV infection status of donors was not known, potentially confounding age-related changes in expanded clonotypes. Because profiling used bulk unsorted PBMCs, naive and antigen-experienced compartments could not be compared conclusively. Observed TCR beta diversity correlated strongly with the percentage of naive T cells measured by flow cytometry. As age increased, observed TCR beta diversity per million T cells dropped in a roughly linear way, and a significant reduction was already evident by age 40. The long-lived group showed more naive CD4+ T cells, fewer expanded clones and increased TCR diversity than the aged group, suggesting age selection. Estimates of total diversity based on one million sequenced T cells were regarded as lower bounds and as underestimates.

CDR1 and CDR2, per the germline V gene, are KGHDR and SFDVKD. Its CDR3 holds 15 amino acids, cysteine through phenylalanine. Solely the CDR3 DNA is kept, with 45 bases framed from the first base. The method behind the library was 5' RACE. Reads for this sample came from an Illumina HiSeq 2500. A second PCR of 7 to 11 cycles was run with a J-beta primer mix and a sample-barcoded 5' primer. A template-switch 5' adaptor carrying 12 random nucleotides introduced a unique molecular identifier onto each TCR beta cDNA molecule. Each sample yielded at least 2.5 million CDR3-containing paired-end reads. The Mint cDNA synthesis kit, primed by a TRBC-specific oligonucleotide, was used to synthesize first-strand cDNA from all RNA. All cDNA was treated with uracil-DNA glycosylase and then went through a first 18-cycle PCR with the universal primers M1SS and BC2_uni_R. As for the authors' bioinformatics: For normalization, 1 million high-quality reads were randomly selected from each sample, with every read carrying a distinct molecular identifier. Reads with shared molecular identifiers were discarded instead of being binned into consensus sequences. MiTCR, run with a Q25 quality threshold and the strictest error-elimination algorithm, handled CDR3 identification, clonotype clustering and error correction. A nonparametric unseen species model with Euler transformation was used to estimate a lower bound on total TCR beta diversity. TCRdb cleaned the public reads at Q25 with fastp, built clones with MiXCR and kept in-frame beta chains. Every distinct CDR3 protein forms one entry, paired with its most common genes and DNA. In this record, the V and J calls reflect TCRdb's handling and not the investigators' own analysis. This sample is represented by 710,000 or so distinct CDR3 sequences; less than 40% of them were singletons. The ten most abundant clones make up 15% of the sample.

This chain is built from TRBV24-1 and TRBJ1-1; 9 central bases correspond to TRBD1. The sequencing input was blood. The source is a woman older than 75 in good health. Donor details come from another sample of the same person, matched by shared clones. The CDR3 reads CATSDGGQGWTEVFF. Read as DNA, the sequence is TGTGCCACCAGTGACGGGGGACAGGGATGGACTGAAGTTTTCTTT.